This T cell receptor beta chain was found in a study of blood T cell repertoires in COVID-19. Overall study: In each case, the material was cDNA or gDNA derived from T cells, B-cell-depleted T cells, or PBMCs.

Per the authors' pipeline: Reference gene primer amplification in the assay estimated nucleated cell counts. Generated by immunoSEQ multiplex PCR, the TCRdb table keeps only in-frame clones and is missing some. V and J calls and clone size are as listed in that table; D and trimming were resolved from the DNA. The table records about 180,000 clones, about 81% of them present only once. Patients in Seattle were enrolled during active infection, then followed longitudinally. This CDR3 has 16 amino acids. Germline V gives CDR1 MNHEY, CDR2 SVGEGT. With 2 bases clipped from V and 4 bases from J, the junction kept 9 bases outside the gene matches.

The rearrangement uses TRBV6-2 or TRBV6-3 and TRBJ2-3; 7 nucleotides agree with TRBD1. Input material: peripheral blood. The clonotype originates from a woman of 80 years or more with COVID-19, enrolled during active disease. CDR3 DNA sequence: TGTGCCAGCAGTTACATCTGGACAGGAGCCCCAGATACGCAGTATTTT. It yields the protein CASSYIWTGAPDTQYF.